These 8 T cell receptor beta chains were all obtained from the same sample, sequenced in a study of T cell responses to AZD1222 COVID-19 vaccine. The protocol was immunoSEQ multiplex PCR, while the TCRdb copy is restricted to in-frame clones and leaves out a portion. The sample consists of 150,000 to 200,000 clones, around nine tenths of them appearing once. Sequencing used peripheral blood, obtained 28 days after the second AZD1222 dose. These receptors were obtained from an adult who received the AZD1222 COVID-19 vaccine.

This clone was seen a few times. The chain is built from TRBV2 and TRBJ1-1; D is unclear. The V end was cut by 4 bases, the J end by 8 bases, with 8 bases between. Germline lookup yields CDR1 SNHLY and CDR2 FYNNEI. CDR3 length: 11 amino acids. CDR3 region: CASSGAIEAFF. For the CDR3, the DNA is TGTGCCAGCAGTGGGGCTATAGAAGCTTTCTTT. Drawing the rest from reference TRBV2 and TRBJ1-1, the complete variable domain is EPEVTQTPSHQVTQMGQEVILRCVPISNHLYFYWYRQILGQKVEFLVSFYNNEISEKSEIFDDQFSVERPDGSNFTLKIRSTKLEDSAMYFCASSGAIEAFFGQGTRLTVV.

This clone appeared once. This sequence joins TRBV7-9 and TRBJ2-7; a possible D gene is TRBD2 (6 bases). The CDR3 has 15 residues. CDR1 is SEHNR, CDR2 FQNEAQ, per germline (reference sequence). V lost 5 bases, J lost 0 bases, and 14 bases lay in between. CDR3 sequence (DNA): TGTGCCAGCAGCACCGGGACTTCTAGCTCCTACGAGCAGTACTTC. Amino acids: CASSTGTSSSYEQYF.

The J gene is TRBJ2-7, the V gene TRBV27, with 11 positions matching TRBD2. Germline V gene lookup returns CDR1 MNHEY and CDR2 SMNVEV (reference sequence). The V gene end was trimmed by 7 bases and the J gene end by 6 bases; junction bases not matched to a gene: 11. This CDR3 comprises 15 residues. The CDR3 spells CASTWGTSGIGEQYF. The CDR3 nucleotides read TGTGCCAGCACCTGGGGGACTAGCGGTATCGGCGAGCAGTACTTC.

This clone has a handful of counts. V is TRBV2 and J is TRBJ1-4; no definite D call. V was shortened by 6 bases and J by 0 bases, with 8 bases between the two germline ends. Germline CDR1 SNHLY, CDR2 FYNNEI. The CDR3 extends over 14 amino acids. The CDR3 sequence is CASRRRATNEKLFF. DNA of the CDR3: TGTGCCAGCAGGCGACGGGCAACTAATGAAAAACTGTTTTTT. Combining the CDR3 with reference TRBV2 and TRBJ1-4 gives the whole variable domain EPEVTQTPSHQVTQMGQEVILRCVPISNHLYFYWYRQILGQKVEFLVSFYNNEISEKSEIFDDQFSVERPDGSNFTLKIRSTKLEDSAMYFCASRRRATNEKLFFGSGTQLSVL.

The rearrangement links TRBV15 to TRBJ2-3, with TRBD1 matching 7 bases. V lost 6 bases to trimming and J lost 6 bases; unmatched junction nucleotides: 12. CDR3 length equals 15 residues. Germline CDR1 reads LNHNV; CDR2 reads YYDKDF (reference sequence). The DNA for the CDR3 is TGTGCCACCAGAGAAGGGGGCGTGGGGCGGGATACGCAGTATTTT. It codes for CATREGGVGRDTQYF.

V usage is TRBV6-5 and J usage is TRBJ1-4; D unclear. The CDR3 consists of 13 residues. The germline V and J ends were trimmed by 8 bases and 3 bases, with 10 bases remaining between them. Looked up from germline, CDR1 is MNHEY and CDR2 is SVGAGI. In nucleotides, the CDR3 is TGTGCCAGCGTAGGCATATCTAATGAAAAACTGTTTTTT. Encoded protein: CASVGISNEKLFF.

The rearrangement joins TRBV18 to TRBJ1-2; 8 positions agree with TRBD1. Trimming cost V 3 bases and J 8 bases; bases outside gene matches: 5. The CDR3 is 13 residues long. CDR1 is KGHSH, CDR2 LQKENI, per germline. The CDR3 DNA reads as TGTGCCAGCTCACCTCAGGGGGCTGACGGCTACACCTTC. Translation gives CASSPQGADGYTF. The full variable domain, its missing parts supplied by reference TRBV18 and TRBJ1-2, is NAGVMQNPRHLVRRRGQEARLRCSPMKGHSHVYWYRQLPEEGLKFMVYLQKENIIDESGMPKERFSAEFPKEGPSILRIQQVVRGDSAAYFCASSPQGADGYTFGSGTRLTVV.

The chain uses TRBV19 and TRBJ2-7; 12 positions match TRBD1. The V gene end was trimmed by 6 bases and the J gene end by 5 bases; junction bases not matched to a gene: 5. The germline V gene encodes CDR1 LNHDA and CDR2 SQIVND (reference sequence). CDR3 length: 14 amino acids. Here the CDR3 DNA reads TGTGCCAGTAGGGGGACAGGGGGCTCGGACGAGCAGTACTTC. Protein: CASRGTGGSDEQYF.